This T cell receptor beta chain originates from a study of metastatic and nonmetastatic thyroid tumors. No patient had received any treatment before thyroid surgery. This clone showed up many times. Antigen: not known. Per the original data handling: A classifier of distant metastasis in papillary thyroid cancer was built from CDR3 differences (across clinicopathological groups). MiXCR was used by TCRdb to re-call the PCR reads. These V and J calls derive from TCRdb rather than the authors' analysis. The sample contains 27,000 or so clones, around 25% of which appear only once. General study points: Reported TCR beta diversity, measured in blood and tumor, was significantly higher for malignant thyroid tumors than for benign nodules.

The germline CDR1 and CDR2 sequences are SGHVS and FQNEAQ. V lost 7 bases and J lost 2, with 11 bases in between. The CDR3 is 13 residues long. The clonotype comes from a female donor with papillary thyroid cancer or a benign thyroid nodule (not recorded which). Some clones in this sample may be carry-over from other donors' samples. The sample taken for sequencing was blood. J is TRBJ1-2 and V is TRBV7-8; no clear D gene. The CDR3 nucleotides are TGTGCCAGCACTCCGGACGGAAACTATGGCTACACCTTC. This encodes CASTPDGNYGYTF.